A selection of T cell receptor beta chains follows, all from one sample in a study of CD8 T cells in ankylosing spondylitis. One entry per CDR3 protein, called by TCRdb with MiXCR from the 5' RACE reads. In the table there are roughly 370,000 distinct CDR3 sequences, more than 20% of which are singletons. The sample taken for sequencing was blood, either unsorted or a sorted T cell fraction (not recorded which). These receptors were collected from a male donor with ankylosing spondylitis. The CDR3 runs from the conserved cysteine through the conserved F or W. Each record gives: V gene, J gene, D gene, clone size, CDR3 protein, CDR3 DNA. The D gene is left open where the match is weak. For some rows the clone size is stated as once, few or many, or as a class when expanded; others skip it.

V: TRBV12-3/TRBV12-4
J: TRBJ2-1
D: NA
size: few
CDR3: CASSSGQTSYNEQFF
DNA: TGTGCCAGCAGTTCCGGACAAACCTCCTACAATGAGCAGTTCTTC

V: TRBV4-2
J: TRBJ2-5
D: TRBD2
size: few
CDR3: CASSPRLLAGGPFRETQYF
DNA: TGTGCCAGCAGCCCTCGACTACTAGCGGGAGGGCCTTTCAGAGAGACCCAGTACTTC

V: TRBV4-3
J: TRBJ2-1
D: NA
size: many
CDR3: CASSQERGRPYNEQFF
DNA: TGCGCCAGCAGCCAAGAAAGAGGGAGGCCCTACAATGAGCAGTTCTTC

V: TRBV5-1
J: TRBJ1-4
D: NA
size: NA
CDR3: CASSVQGPGTNEKLFF
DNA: TGCGCCAGCAGCGTACAGGGTCCTGGGACTAATGAAAAACTGTTTTTT

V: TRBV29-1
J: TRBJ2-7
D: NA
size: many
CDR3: CSVGLGYEQYF
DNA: TGCAGCGTTGGACTAGGCTACGAGCAGTACTTC

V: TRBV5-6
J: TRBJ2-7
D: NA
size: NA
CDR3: CASSFLHLYAYEQYF
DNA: TGTGCCAGCAGCTTCCTTCACCTGTACGCCTACGAGCAGTACTTC

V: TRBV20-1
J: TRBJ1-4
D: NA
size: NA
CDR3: CSASGVEKLFF
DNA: TGCAGTGCTAGTGGGGTTGAAAAACTGTTTTTT

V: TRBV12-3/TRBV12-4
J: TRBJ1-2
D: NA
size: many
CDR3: CASSLRVVGYTF
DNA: TGTGCCAGCAGTTTACGAGTCGTGGGCTACACCTTC

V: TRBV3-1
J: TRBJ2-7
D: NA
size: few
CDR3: CASSQRSSYEQYF
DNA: TGTGCCAGCAGCCAAAGGAGCTCCTACGAGCAGTACTTC

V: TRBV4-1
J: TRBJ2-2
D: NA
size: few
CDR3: CASSWDTSNTGELFF
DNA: TGCGCCAGCAGTTGGGACACTTCGAACACCGGGGAGCTGTTTTTT

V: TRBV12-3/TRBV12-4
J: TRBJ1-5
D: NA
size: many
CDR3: CASSLGEKPQHF
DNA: TGTGCCAGCAGCCTTGGGGAGAAGCCCCAGCATTTT

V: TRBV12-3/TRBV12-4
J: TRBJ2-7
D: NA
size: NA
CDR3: CASSSRGIGVGEQYF
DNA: TGTGCCAGCAGTTCCCGGGGGATCGGGGTGGGCGAGCAGTACTTC

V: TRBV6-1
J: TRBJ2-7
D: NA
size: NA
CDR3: CASKLGMGSSFYEQYF
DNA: TGTGCCAGCAAGCTGGGTATGGGGTCTAGCTTCTACGAGCAGTACTTC

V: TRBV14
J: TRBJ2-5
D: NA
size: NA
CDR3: CASSQAGAARETQYF
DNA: TGTGCCAGCAGCCAAGCGGGGGCTGCCAGGGAGACCCAGTACTTC

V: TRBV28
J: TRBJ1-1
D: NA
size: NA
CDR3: CASNFGGGAFRAFF
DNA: TGTGCCAGCAACTTCGGGGGGGGCGCCTTCCGGGCTTTCTTT

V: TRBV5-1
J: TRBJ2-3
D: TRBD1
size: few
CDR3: CASSLTTGSDTDTQYF
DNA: TGCGCCAGCAGCCTGACGACAGGGTCGGACACAGATACGCAGTATTTT

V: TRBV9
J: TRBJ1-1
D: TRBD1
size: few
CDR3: CASSVGGGQGGTEAFF
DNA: TGTGCCAGCAGCGTTGGGGGTGGACAGGGAGGTACTGAAGCTTTCTTT

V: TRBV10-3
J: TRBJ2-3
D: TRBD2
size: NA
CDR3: CAISDSGRVLGTDTQYF
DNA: TGTGCCATCAGCGATAGCGGGAGGGTATTAGGCACAGATACGCAGTATTTT

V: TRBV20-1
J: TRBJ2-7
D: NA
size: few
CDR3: CSATLGSYEQYF
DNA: TGCAGTGCTACACTAGGATCCTACGAGCAGTACTTC

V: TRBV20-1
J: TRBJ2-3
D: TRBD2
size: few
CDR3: CSAYSGGTDTQYF
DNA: TGCAGTGCGTATAGCGGGGGCACAGATACGCAGTATTTT

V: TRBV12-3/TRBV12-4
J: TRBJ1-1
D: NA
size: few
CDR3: CASSFAGRDTEAFF
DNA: TGTGCCAGCAGTTTCGCTGGGAGGGACACTGAAGCTTTCTTT

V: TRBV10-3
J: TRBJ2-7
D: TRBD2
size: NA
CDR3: CAIRPLGQAGGDEQYF
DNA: TGTGCCATCAGGCCTCTGGGTCAGGCGGGAGGGGACGAGCAGTACTTC

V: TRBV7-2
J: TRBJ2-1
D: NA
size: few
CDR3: CASSLNRRDYEQFF
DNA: TGTGCCAGCAGCCTGAATCGACGGGACTATGAGCAGTTCTTC